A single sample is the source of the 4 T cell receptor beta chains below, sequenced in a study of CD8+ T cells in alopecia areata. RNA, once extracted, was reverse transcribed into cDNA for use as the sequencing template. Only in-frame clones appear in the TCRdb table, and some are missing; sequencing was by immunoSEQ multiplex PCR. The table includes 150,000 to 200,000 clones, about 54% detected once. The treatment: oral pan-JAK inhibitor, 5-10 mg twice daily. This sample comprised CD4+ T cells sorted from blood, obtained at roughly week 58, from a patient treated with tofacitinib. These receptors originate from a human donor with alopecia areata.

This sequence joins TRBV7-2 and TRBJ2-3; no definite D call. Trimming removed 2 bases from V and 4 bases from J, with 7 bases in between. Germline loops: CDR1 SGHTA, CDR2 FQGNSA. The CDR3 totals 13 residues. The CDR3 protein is CASSLRTADTQYF. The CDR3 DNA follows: TGTGCCAGCAGCTTAAGAACGGCAGATACGCAGTATTTT. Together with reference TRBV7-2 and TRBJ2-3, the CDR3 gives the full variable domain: GAGVSQSPSNKVTEKGKDVELRCDPISGHTALYWYRQSLGQGLEFLIYFQGNSAPDKSGLPSDRFSAERTGGSVSTLTIQRTQQEDSAVYLCASSLRTADTQYFGPGTRLTVL.

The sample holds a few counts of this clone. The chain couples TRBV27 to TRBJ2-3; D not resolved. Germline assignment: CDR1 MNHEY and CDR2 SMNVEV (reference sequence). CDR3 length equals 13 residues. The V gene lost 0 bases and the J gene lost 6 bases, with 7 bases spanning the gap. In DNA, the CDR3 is TGTGCCAGCAGTTTATCCCTCCGGGATACGCAGTATTTT. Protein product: CASSLSLRDTQYF.

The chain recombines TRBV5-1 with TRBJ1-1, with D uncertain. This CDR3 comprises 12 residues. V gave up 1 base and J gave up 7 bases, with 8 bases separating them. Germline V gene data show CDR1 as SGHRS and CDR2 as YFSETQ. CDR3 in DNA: TGCGCCAGCAGCTTGAAAGGGAATGAAGCTTTCTTT. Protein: CASSLKGNEAFF.

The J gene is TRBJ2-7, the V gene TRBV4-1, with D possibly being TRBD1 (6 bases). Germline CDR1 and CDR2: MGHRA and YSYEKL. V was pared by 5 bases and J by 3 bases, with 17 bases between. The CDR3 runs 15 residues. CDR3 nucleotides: TGCGCCAGCAGCTTGTTGTGGTACAGGGACTACGAGCAGTACTTC. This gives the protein CASSLLWYRDYEQYF.